Detailed here is one TCR beta chain. This entry comes from a study of T cell changes during pregnancy in multiple sclerosis. The table came from immunoSEQ multiplex PCR; TCRdb's copy has only in-frame clones and leaves some out. The sample has 45,000 to 55,000 clones, over 80% seen once. With V trimmed by 9 bases and J by 9 bases, 10 bases remained unmatched. Germline CDR1 is LNHDA and CDR2 is SQIVND (reference sequence). The CDR3 covers 13 residues. The sequence was collected from a female donor in good health, enrolled as a control in a pregnancy study. The chain carries TRBV19 and TRBJ2-1; 8 positions match TRBD2. This specimen consisted of CD4+ T cells from peripheral blood mononuclear cells, obtained after pregnancy. In DNA form, the CDR3 reads TGTGCCAGCCAAACAACGGGGGGGAGTGAGCAGTTCTTC. It specifies CASQTTGGSEQFF.